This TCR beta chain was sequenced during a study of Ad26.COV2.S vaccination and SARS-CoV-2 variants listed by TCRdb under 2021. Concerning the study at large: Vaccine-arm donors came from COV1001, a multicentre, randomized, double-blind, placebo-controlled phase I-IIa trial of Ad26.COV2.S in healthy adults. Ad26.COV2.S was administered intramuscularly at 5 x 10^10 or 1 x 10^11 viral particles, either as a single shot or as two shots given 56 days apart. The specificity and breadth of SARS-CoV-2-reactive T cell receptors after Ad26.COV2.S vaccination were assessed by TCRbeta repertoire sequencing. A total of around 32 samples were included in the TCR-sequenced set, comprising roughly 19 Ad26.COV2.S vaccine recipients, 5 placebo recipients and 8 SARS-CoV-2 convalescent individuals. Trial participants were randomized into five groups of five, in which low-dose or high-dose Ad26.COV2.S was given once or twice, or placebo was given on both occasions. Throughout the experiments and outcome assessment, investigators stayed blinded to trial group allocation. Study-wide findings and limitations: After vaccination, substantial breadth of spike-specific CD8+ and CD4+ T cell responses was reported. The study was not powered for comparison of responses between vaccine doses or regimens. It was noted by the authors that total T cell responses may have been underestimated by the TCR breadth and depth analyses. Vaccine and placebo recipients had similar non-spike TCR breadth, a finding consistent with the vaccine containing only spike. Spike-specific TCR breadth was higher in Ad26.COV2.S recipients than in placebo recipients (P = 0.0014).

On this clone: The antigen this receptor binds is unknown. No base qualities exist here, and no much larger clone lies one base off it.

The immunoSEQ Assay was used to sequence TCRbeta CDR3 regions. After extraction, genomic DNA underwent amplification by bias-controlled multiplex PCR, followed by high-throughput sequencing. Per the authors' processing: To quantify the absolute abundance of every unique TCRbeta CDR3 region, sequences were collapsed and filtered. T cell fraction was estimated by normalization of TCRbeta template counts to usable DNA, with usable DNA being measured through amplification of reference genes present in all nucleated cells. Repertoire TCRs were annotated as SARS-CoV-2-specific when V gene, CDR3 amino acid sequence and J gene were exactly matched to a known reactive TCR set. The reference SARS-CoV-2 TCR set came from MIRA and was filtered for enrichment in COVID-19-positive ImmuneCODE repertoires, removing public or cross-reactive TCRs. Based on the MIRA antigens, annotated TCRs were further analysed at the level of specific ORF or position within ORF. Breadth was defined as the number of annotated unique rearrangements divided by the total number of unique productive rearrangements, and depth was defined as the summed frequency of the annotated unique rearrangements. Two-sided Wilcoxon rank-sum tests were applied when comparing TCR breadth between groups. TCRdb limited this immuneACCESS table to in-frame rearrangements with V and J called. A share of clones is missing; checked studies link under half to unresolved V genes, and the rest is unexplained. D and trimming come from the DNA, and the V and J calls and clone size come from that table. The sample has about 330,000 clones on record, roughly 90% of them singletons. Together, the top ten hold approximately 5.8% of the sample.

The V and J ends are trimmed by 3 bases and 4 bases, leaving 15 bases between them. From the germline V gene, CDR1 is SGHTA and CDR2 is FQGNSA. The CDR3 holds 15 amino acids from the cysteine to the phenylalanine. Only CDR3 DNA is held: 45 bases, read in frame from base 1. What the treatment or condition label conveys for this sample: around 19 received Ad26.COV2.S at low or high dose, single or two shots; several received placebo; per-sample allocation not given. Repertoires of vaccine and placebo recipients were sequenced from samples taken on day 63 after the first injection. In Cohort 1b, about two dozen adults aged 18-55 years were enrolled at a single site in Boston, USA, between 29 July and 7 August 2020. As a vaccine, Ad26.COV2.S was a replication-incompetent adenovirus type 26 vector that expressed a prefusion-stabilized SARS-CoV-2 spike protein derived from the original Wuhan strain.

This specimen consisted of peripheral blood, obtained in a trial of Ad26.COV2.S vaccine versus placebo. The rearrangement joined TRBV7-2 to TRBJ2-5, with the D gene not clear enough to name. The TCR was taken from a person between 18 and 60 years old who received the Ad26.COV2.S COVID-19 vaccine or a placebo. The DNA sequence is TGTGCCAGCAGCTTTTCCAGCGCTTTTAGAGAGACCCAGTACTTC. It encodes CASSFSSAFRETQYF.